The 29 T cell receptor beta chains listed next were all sequenced from one sample in a study of cytomegalovirus exposure and HLA in healthy donors. PCR was performed using 60 Vbeta and 13 Jbeta primers. Clones were sequenced by immunoSEQ multiplex PCR, and TCRdb holds only the in-frame ones, with some missing. The sample lists some 110,000 clones, 83% seen once, with 5.5% to 7% in the top ten. The sequenced material came from PBMCs. The receptors stem from a young man in good health and CMV-seronegative.

J is TRBJ1-1 and V is TRBV7-8; 7 bases are a match to TRBD1. V shed 4 bases and J 6 bases; nucleotides not matched to a gene: 14. Germline V gene lookup returns CDR1 SGHVS and CDR2 FQNEAQ. The CDR3 is 16 residues long. CDR3 nucleotides: TGTGCCAGCAGCTCCGGGACAGCGCTAGGTACGTCTGAAGCTTTCTTT. Residues: CASSSGTALGTSEAFF.

V and J are TRBV4-3 and TRBJ1-1; weak D call: TRBD1 (6 bases). From germline, CDR1 is LGHNA and CDR2 YSLEER. The CDR3 loop spans 14 amino acids. V lost 0 bases to trimming and J lost 3 bases, with 8 bases between them. CDR3 nucleotide sequence: TGCGCCAGCAGCCAAGAACAGGGATACACTGAAGCTTTCTTT. Its protein product is CASSQEQGYTEAFF.

The rearrangement joins TRBV6-6 to TRBJ2-7; 7 bases are a match to TRBD1. Germline V gene lookup returns CDR1 MNHNY and CDR2 SVGAGI (reference sequence). The CDR3 is 15 amino acids. The V segment lost 7 bases and the J segment 1 base; nucleotides outside the gene matches: 10. The CDR3 reads CASTDRTGRSYEQYF. CDR3 sequence (DNA): TGTGCCAGCACCGACCGGACAGGAAGGTCCTACGAGCAGTACTTC.

The table lists this clone with a few counts. V usage is TRBV6-1 and J usage is TRBJ2-1; 9 bases align to TRBD2. V lost 2 bases, J lost 7 bases, and 6 bases stayed unmatched. The CDR3 extends over 15 amino acids. Germline lookup yields CDR1 MNHNS and CDR2 SASEGT. In DNA, the CDR3 is TGTGCCAGCAGTGAAACGCCTAGCGGGGAGAATGAGCAGTTCTTC. This gives the protein CASSETPSGENEQFF.

Only a few counts were recorded for this clone. Other DNA sequences in the same sample also yield this CDR3. The chain joins TRBV6-1 to TRBJ2-5, with 8 bases lining up with TRBD2. Germline CDR1 and CDR2: MNHNS and SASEGT. V trimming: 4 bases; J trimming: 4 bases; junction bases outside the gene matches: 5. This CDR3 spans 14 amino acids. In DNA, the CDR3 is TGTGCCAGCAGTGGGGGACTAGTTCGAGAGACCCAGTACTTC. It codes for CASSGGLVRETQYF.

The chain links TRBV9 to TRBJ1-2; weak D call: TRBD1 (5 bases). V gave up 0 bases and J gave up 2 bases, with 8 bases separating them. CDR3 length equals 14 residues. From germline, CDR1 is SGDLS and CDR2 YYNGEE. CDR3: CASSVGGGNYGYTF. The CDR3 DNA follows: TGTGCCAGCAGCGTAGGCGGGGGGAACTATGGCTACACCTTC.

The chain combines TRBV6-5 with TRBJ1-2, with 10 bases that match TRBD1. The CDR3 totals 14 residues. The V gene's germline CDR1 is MNHEY and CDR2 SVGAGI. Trimming cost V 5 bases and J 5 bases; bases outside gene matches: 5. CDR3 nucleotides: TGTGCCAGCAGTGACAGGGGGCTAGGGTATGGCTACACCTTC. Residues: CASSDRGLGYGYTF.

The chain combines TRBV4-2 with TRBJ2-3, with 9 bases aligning to TRBD2. This CDR3 has 18 residues. Germline assignment: CDR1 LGHNA and CDR2 YNFKEQ. With V trimmed by 3 bases and J by 0 bases, 10 bases remained unmatched. The CDR3 reads CASSQGRAGGGSTDTQYF. CDR3 bases: TGTGCCAGCAGCCAGGGCCGGGCGGGAGGGGGCAGCACAGATACGCAGTATTTT.

J is TRBJ2-7 and V is TRBV7-2, with TRBD1 matching 7 bases. The CDR3 is made up of 13 amino acids. CDR1 and CDR2 (germline): SGHTA, FQGNSA. V shed 3 bases, J shed 6 bases, and the junction held 5 bases outside the gene matches. The CDR3 loop reads CASSLLQGTEQYF. CDR3 nucleotide sequence: TGTGCCAGCAGCTTGTTACAGGGGACCGAGCAGTACTTC.

The chain links TRBV7-9 to TRBJ2-7; 10 bases line up with TRBD2. CDR1 SEHNR and CDR2 FQNEAQ come from the germline V gene (reference sequence). This CDR3 region has 15 residues. The ends lost 1 base at V and 2 bases at J; junction bases unmatched: 2. The CDR3 here is CASSLVSGRAYEQYF. The CDR3 DNA reads as TGTGCCAGCAGCTTAGTAAGCGGGAGGGCCTACGAGCAGTACTTC.

V gene TRBV10-3 combines with J gene TRBJ1-1; the D gene is possibly TRBD1 (6 bases). CDR1 is ENHRY and CDR2 is SYGVKD in the germline V gene. The CDR3 covers 13 residues. Deletions cut 3 bases from V and 1 base from J, with 6 bases between. DNA of the CDR3: TGTGCCATCAGTGAACAGGGGAACACTGAAGCTTTCTTT. It specifies CAISEQGNTEAFF.

There are a few counts of this clone. V gene TRBV7-2 combines with J gene TRBJ2-3; weak D call: TRBD2 (6 bases). Germline V gives CDR1 SGHTA, CDR2 FQGNSA. The CDR3 is 14 residues long. Trimming left V 8 bases short and J 3 bases short, with 15 bases between. The CDR3 DNA reads as TGTGCCAGCGGGGGTGGAGGGCCGACAGATACGCAGTATTTT. Encoded protein: CASGGGGPTDTQYF.

This rearrangement joins TRBV10-2 to TRBJ2-2; 10 bases line up with TRBD2. The V gene end was trimmed by 2 bases and the J gene end by 15 bases; junction bases not matched to a gene: 6. Germline V gives CDR1 WSHSY, CDR2 SAAADI. The CDR3 consists of 13 residues. The CDR3 spells CASSETSGVRVFF. CDR3 nucleotide sequence: TGCGCCAGCAGTGAGACTAGCGGGGTGAGGGTGTTTTTT.

This chain uses TRBV19 with TRBJ2-1, with 9 bases matching TRBD2. V trimming: 6 bases; J trimming: 6 bases; junction bases outside the gene matches: 6. The CDR3 consists of 14 residues. Looked up from germline, CDR1 is LNHDA and CDR2 is SQIVND (reference sequence). The DNA for the CDR3 is TGTGCCAGTAGGGCCGGGACTAGCAGCAATGAGCAGTTCTTC. Translating it yields CASRAGTSSNEQFF.

The V call is TRBV11-3, the J call TRBJ2-2; no clear D gene. V was pared by 1 base and J by 7 bases, with 10 bases between. CDR1 SGHNT and CDR2 YENEEA come from the germline V gene. This CDR3 has 14 residues. In nucleotides, the CDR3 is TGTGCCAGCAGCTTAGGGAGTATGGGCGGGGAGCTGTTTTTT. Its protein is CASSLGSMGGELFF.

This CDR3 reads CASSHGQGANEQYF. The CDR3 DNA sequence: TGTGCCAGCAGCCATGGACAGGGGGCCAACGAGCAGTACTTC. The chain has TRBV28 and TRBJ2-7; 11 bases are shared with TRBD1. Germline V gene lookup returns CDR1 MDHEN and CDR2 SYDVKM. This CDR3 is 14 amino acids long. Germline trimming cut 6 bases from V and 5 bases from J; bases unmatched to any gene: 6.

This chain connects TRBV6-5 to TRBJ1-1; 7 positions agree with TRBD1. The V gene end was trimmed by 2 bases and the J gene end by 0 bases; junction bases not matched to a gene: 0. The germline gives CDR1 MNHEY, CDR2 SVGAGI. CDR3 length: 14 amino acids. For the CDR3, the DNA is TGTGCCAGCAGTTACGGACAGGTGAACACTGAAGCTTTCTTT. Its protein is CASSYGQVNTEAFF.

The gene calls are TRBV27 and TRBJ2-2, with no clear D. CDR3 length: 14 amino acids. The V gene lost 8 bases and the J gene lost 3 bases, with 13 bases spanning the gap. The germline V gene encodes CDR1 MNHEY and CDR2 SMNVEV (reference sequence). CDR3 in DNA: TGTGCCAGCCGGCTTAGCACTCACACCGGGGAGCTGTTTTTT. Its protein product is CASRLSTHTGELFF.

This clone occurred a few times. V gene TRBV7-9 combines with J gene TRBJ1-1; D not certain. Germline values: CDR1 SEHNR, CDR2 FQNEAQ (reference sequence). Trimming removed 5 bases at V and 4 bases at J, with 11 bases between. This CDR3 region has 13 residues. This chain's CDR3 is CASSLGGVTEAFF. DNA of the CDR3: TGTGCCAGCAGCCTAGGAGGTGTCACTGAAGCTTTCTTT.

This clone showed up just once. V gene TRBV25-1 combines with J gene TRBJ2-3, with D possibly being TRBD2 (6 bases). The CDR3 runs 17 residues. With 0 bases removed from V and 5 bases from J, the gap between germline ends came to 18 bases. CDR1 is MGHDK, CDR2 SYGVNS, per germline. In nucleotides, the CDR3 is TGTGCCAGCAGTGAATATAGGCGGGATCCCGCCCAAGATACGCAGTATTTT. Protein product: CASSEYRRDPAQDTQYF.

The chain links TRBV5-6 to TRBJ2-7, with 7 bases lining up with TRBD2. The trim removed 1 base at V and 2 bases at J, leaving 12 bases unmatched. Germline CDR1 SGHDT, CDR2 YYEEEE. The CDR3 is 17 residues long. CDR3 region: CASSLIWGGPAAYEQYF. The CDR3 DNA is TGTGCCAGCAGCTTGATCTGGGGGGGTCCCGCGGCCTACGAGCAGTACTTC. The full variable domain, with the rest looked up from reference TRBV5-6 and TRBJ2-7, is DAGVTQSPTHLIKTRGQQVTLRCSPKSGHDTVSWYQQALGQGPQFIFQYYEEEERQRGNFPDRFSGHQFPNYSSELNVNALLLGDSALYLCASSLIWGGPAAYEQYFGPGTRLTVT.

The V gene is TRBV30, the J gene TRBJ1-2; D is uncertain. The germline CDR1 and CDR2 sequences are GTSNPN and SVGIG (reference sequence). The V gene lost 2 bases and the J gene lost 8 bases, with 18 bases spanning the gap. The CDR3 has 14 residues. The CDR3 is CAWSTLESVDGYTF. The CDR3 DNA follows: TGTGCCTGGAGTACACTAGAATCTGTAGACGGCTACACCTTC. Supplemented by reference TRBV30 and TRBJ1-2, the full variable domain reads SQTIHQWPATLVQPVGSPLSLECTVEGTSNPNLYWYRQAAGRGLQLLFYSVGIGQISSEVPQNLSASRPQDRQFILSSKKLLLSDSGFYLCAWSTLESVDGYTFGSGTRLTVV.

This chain uses TRBV6-6 with TRBJ2-1; tentative D call: TRBD2 (6 bases). V was trimmed by 2 bases and J by 0 bases, leaving 11 bases between them. Germline-derived CDR1 and CDR2 are MNHNY and SVGAGI (reference sequence). The CDR3 is made up of 16 amino acids. The chain's CDR3 is CASSYLGGSSYNEQFF. The CDR3 DNA sequence: TGTGCCAGCAGTTACCTCGGAGGGAGCTCCTACAATGAGCAGTTCTTC.

The rearrangement joins TRBV29-1 to TRBJ1-2; D may be TRBD1 (5 bases). The CDR3 covers 12 residues. Deletions cut 2 bases from V and 3 bases from J, with 7 bases between. Per the germline V gene, CDR1 is SQVTM and CDR2 is ANQGSEA. CDR3: CSVERGDYGYTF. The DNA of the CDR3 is TGCAGCGTTGAACGGGGGGACTATGGCTACACCTTC.

This rearrangement joins TRBV4-1 to TRBJ1-1; D uncertain. CDR1 is MGHRA, CDR2 YSYEKL, per germline. The CDR3 is 15 amino acids. Trimming took 0 bases from V and 10 from J, leaving 18 bases between them. The CDR3 loop is CASSQDSVRRAGAFF. The CDR3, as DNA: TGCGCCAGCAGCCAAGATTCGGTTCGGAGAGCTGGAGCTTTCTTT.

This clone occurred once. The genes are TRBV5-1 and TRBJ2-7; 9 bases agree with TRBD2. V trimming: 1 base; J trimming: 4 bases; junction bases outside the gene matches: 3. The CDR3 sequence is 14 residues long. Germline values: CDR1 SGHRS, CDR2 YFSETQ. The DNA for the CDR3 is TGCGCCAGCAGCTTGTCTAGCGGGATTTACGAGCAGTACTTC. Its protein product is CASSLSSGIYEQYF.

The J gene is TRBJ1-1, the V gene TRBV19; weak D call: TRBD1 (5 bases). V lost 6 bases and J 4 bases, leaving 18 bases between the germline ends. CDR1 is LNHDA and CDR2 is SQIVND in the germline V gene (reference sequence). This CDR3 contains 15 residues. CDR3: CASSTPGFGSTEAFF. The DNA for the CDR3 is TGTGCCAGTAGCACCCCAGGGTTCGGGAGCACTGAAGCTTTCTTT.

This chain connects TRBV27 to TRBJ2-7; TRBD1 aligns across 10 bases. V lost 7 bases and J lost 6; bases outside the gene matches: 12. The CDR3 has 15 amino acids. The germline CDR1 and CDR2 sequences are MNHEY and SMNVEV (reference sequence). The CDR3 sequence is CASITFGTGDGEQYF. CDR3 nucleotide sequence: TGTGCCAGCATTACTTTCGGGACAGGGGATGGCGAGCAGTACTTC.

This clone occurred once. The chain uses TRBV6-5 and TRBJ2-5, with D tentatively TRBD2 (5 bases). Germline V lookup: CDR1 MNHEY, CDR2 SVGAGI. There are 13 residues in the CDR3. V dropped 2 bases and J dropped 5 bases, with 9 bases sitting between them. CDR3 amino acids: CASSYPRGETQYF. The CDR3 DNA is TGTGCCAGCAGTTACCCTCGAGGGGAGACCCAGTACTTC.